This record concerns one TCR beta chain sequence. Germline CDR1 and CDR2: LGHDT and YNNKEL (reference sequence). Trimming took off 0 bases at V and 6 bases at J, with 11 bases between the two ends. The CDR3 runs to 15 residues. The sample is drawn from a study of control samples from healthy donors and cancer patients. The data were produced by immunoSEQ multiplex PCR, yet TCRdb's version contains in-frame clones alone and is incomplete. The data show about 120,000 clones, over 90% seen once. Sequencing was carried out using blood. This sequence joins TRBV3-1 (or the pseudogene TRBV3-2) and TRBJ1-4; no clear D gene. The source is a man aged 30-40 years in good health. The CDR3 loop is CASSQEGGRYEKLFF. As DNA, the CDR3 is TGTGCCAGCAGCCAAGAGGGCGGGAGGTATGAAAAACTGTTTTTT.